The 15 T cell receptor beta chains presented below share a single source sample, sequenced in a study of T-cell memory formation after mild COVID-19. TCRdb reanalysed the 5' RACE reads using MiXCR and keeps one entry per CDR3 protein. The sample lists 400,000 or so distinct CDR3 sequences, approximately 20% occurring once. Sample: PBMCs or a T cell subset sorted from them (not recorded which). These receptors all stem from an adult woman who had mild COVID-19 (a few samples of this study predate the infection). Cell type and time point are not known.

This clonotype was recorded a few times. The V gene is TRBV2, the J gene TRBJ1-1, with 7 positions matching TRBD1. Germline CDR1 and CDR2: SNHLY and FYNNEI. V was clipped by 1 base and J by 11 bases; unmatched bases: 7. This CDR3 is built from 13 residues. The CDR3 loop reads CASSEGDSFWAFF. The CDR3 DNA sequence: TGTGCCAGCAGTGAAGGGGACAGCTTTTGGGCTTTCTTT.

This chain joins TRBV25-1 and TRBJ2-5; no clear D. Per the germline V gene, CDR1 is MGHDK and CDR2 is SYGVNS. V was clipped by 6 bases and J by 7 bases, with 9 bases between them. The CDR3 loop spans 11 amino acids. CDR3 bases: TGTGCCAGCAGCCTCGGTTGGACCCAGTACTTC. Protein sequence: CASSLGWTQYF.

This clonotype was picked up a small number of times. V usage is TRBV4-3 and J usage is TRBJ2-3; 9 bases fit TRBD1. The germline CDR1 and CDR2 sequences are LGHNA and YSLEER. This CDR3 has 16 residues. V gave up 0 bases and J gave up 4 bases; unmatched junction bases: 5. CDR3 region: CASSQDFTGGADTQYF. The DNA for the CDR3 is TGCGCCAGCAGCCAAGATTTTACAGGGGGCGCAGATACGCAGTATTTT.

V and J are TRBV7-8 and TRBJ2-3; 10 nucleotides line up with TRBD2. The CDR3 length is 15 residues. Germline values: CDR1 SGHVS, CDR2 FQNEAQ. J gave up 7 bases and V 1 base, and 5 bases lay outside the gene matches. CDR3 protein: CASSLEGLAHHTQYF. In DNA form, the CDR3 reads TGTGCCAGCAGCTTAGAGGGACTAGCGCATCATACGCAGTATTTT.

V and J are TRBV20-1 and TRBJ1-1, with unresolved D. This CDR3 is 14 amino acids long. Per germline, CDR1 DFQATT and CDR2 SNEGSKA (reference sequence). Trimming removed 0 bases at V and 8 bases at J, with 16 bases between. The CDR3 bases are TGCAGTGCTAGAGATGGCAGCCCCGCTAAGGAAGCTTTCTTT. Amino acid sequence: CSARDGSPAKEAFF.

The chain links TRBV20-1 to TRBJ1-1; TRBD1 agrees at 7 bases. J was trimmed by 3 bases and V by 4 bases; bases with no gene match: 5. The germline gives CDR1 DFQATT, CDR2 SNEGSKA (reference sequence). The CDR3 runs to 13 residues. The CDR3 nucleotides are TGCAGTGCTAAGACAGGGTTTTACACTGAAGCTTTCTTT. As protein: CSAKTGFYTEAFF.

This chain joins TRBV7-9 and TRBJ2-6; 9 nucleotides match TRBD1. Trimming removed 5 bases from V and 4 bases from J; junction bases left unmatched: 12. Germline-derived CDR1 and CDR2 are SEHNR and FQNEAQ (reference sequence). CDR3 size: 18 residues. The CDR3 coding sequence is TGTGCCAGCAGCCTAAGACCGGGACAGGGCAACGGGGCCAACGTCCTGACTTTC. Its translation is CASSLRPGQGNGANVLTF.

This sequence joins TRBV2 and TRBJ1-5, with D unclear. Looked up from germline, CDR1 is SNHLY and CDR2 is FYNNEI. The CDR3 contains 13 residues. V lost 3 bases to trimming and J lost 4 bases, with 7 bases between them. The CDR3 DNA follows: TGTGCCAGCAGTGAGTCCCTGAATCAGCCCCAGCATTTT. Translating gives CASSESLNQPQHF.

This clonotype was seen more than once but under ten times. The rearrangement links TRBV27 to TRBJ2-3, with TRBD2 matching over 10 bases. The CDR3 consists of 16 residues. Germline CDR1 is MNHEY and CDR2 is SMNVEV (reference sequence). The CDR3 region is CASGLAGDLSTDTQYF. For the CDR3, the DNA is TGTGCATCTGGGCTAGCGGGGGACCTAAGCACAGATACGCAGTATTTT.

V gene TRBV20-1 combines with J gene TRBJ2-5; TRBD1 might be the D (6 bases). Per germline, CDR1 DFQATT and CDR2 SNEGSKA (reference sequence). CDR3 length: 15 residues. V shed 3 bases and J shed 1 base, with 15 bases lying between them. The CDR3 is CSASRGGRLQETQYF. The CDR3 region has the DNA TGCAGTGCTAGTCGAGGGGGAAGGCTCCAAGAGACCCAGTACTTC.

J is TRBJ1-1 and V is TRBV4-1, with 9 bases matching TRBD1. The CDR3 is 15 amino acids. The junction had 10 bases not matched to a gene; V was cut back by 6 bases and J by 5 bases. In germline, CDR1 is MGHRA, CDR2 YSYEKL. The CDR3 loop reads CASRGGQGLGTEAFF. The CDR3, as DNA: TGCGCCAGCAGAGGGGGACAGGGTCTGGGGACTGAAGCTTTCTTT.

The chain is built from TRBV5-4 and TRBJ2-3; 8 bases are a match to TRBD2. The CDR3 covers 14 residues. J gave up 4 bases and V 7 bases, and 8 bases lay outside the gene matches. CDR1 SGHNT and CDR2 YYREEE come from the germline V gene (reference sequence). The CDR3 coding sequence is TGTGCCAGCCGGCCGGGAGGGCCATCAGATACGCAGTATTTT. Encoded protein: CASRPGGPSDTQYF.

This clonotype was counted a few times. V and J are TRBV6-2 or TRBV6-3 and TRBJ2-4; D may match TRBD1 or TRBD2 (5 bases each). V lost 7 bases and J 0 bases, leaving 16 bases between the germline ends. CDR1 and CDR2 (germline): MNHEY, SVGEGT. The CDR3 is 16 amino acids. CDR3 in amino acids: CASTLGTDLAKNIQYF. Written as DNA, the CDR3 is TGTGCCAGCACCTTGGGGACGGATCTAGCCAAAAACATTCAGTACTTC.

This clonotype has just a few counts. The V and J genes are TRBV6-2 or TRBV6-3 and TRBJ2-1; possibly TRBD1 or TRBD2 for D (5 bases each). V was cut by 6 bases and J by 4 bases, with 16 bases left in between. CDR1 MNHEY and CDR2 SVGEGT come from the germline V gene. The CDR3 spans 15 residues. The CDR3 region has the DNA TGTGCCAGCAGCCCCCGGGACGAGGGTTACAATGAGCAGTTCTTC. Encoded protein: CASSPRDEGYNEQFF.

This clonotype was seen more than once but under ten times. The chain has TRBV20-1 and TRBJ1-2; D uncertain. This CDR3 is built from 13 residues. Trimming stripped 0 bases from V and 8 bases from J, with 13 bases between. The germline gives CDR1 DFQATT, CDR2 SNEGSKA (reference sequence). The CDR3 loop reads CSARDHGSYGYTF. The CDR3 DNA reads TGCAGTGCTAGAGATCACGGATCGTACGGCTACACCTTC.